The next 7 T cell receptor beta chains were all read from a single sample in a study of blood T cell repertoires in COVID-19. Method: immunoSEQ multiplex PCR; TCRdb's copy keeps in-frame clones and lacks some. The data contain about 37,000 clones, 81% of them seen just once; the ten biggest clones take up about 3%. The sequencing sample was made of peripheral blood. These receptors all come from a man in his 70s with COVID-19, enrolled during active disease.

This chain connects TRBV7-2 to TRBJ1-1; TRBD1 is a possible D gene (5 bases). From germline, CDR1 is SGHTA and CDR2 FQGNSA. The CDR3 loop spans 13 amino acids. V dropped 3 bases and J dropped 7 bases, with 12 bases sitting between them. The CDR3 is CASSFIGTHEAFF. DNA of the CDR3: TGTGCCAGCAGCTTTATCGGGACTCATGAAGCTTTCTTT. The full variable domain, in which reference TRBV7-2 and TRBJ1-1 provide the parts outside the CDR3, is GAGVSQSPSNKVTEKGKDVELRCDPISGHTALYWYRQSLGQGLEFLIYFQGNSAPDKSGLPSDRFSAERTGGSVSTLTIQRTQQEDSAVYLCASSFIGTHEAFFGQGTRLTVV.

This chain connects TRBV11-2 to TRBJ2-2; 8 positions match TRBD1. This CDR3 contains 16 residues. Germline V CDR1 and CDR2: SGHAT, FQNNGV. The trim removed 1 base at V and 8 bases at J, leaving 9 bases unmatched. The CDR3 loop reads CASSLVLQGASGELFF. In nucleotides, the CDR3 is TGTGCCAGCAGCTTAGTTTTGCAGGGGGCCTCTGGGGAGCTGTTTTTT.

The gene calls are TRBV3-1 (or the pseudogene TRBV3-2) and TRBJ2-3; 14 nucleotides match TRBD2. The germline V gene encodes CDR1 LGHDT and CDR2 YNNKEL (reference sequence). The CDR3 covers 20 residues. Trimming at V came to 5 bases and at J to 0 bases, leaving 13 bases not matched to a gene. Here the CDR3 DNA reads TGTGCCAGCAGCACCCGACCGGGACTAGCGGGAGTAGGTAGCACAGATACGCAGTATTTT. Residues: CASSTRPGLAGVGSTDTQYF.

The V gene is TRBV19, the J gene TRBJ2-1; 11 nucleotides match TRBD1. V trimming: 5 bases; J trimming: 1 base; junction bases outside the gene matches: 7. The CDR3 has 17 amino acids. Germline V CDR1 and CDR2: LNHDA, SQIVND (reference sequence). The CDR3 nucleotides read TGTGCCAGTAGTTTTGTAGGGACAGGGGGGTCCTACAATGAGCAGTTCTTC. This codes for CASSFVGTGGSYNEQFF. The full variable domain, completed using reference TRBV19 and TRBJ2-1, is DGGITQSPKYLFRKEGQNVTLSCEQNLNHDAMYWYRQDPGQGLRLIYYSQIVNDFQKGDIAEGYSVSREKKESFPLTVTSAQKNPTAFYLCASSFVGTGGSYNEQFFGPGTRLTVL.

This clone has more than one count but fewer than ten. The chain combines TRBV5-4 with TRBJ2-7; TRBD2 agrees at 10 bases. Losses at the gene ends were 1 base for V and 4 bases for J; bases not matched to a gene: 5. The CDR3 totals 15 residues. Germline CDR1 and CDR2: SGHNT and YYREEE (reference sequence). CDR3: CASSLRTSGTYEQYF. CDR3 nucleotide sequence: TGTGCCAGCAGCTTGCGAACTAGCGGGACATACGAGCAGTACTTC.

CDR3 DNA sequence: TGCAGCGTTGATCGCCTAGCGGTCTACAATGAGCAGTTCTTC. This sequence encodes CSVDRLAVYNEQFF. V usage is TRBV29-1 and J usage is TRBJ2-1; 7 bases are shared with TRBD2. Germline-derived CDR1 and CDR2 are SQVTM and ANQGSEA. The J segment lost 3 bases and the V segment lost 3 bases, leaving 5 bases of the junction unmatched. CDR3 length: 14 amino acids.

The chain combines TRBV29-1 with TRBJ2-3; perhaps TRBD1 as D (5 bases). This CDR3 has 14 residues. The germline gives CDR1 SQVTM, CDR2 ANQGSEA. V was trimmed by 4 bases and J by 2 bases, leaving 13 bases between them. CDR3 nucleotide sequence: TGCAGCGTTGGAGGACACGCGAACACAGATACGCAGTATTTT. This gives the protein CSVGGHANTDTQYF.